This note documents a single T cell receptor (beta chain) sequence. Its matching antigen is unknown. The repertoire was sequenced with immunoSEQ multiplex PCR; TCRdb's copy has only in-frame clones and lacks some. Of fewer than 30,000 clones listed, around 72% are singletons. This sample stems from a study of vaccination effects on CD4 cells after COVID-19. With the ViraFEST assay, the study expanded antigen-specific CD4+ T cells using viral peptide pools, then sequenced them. Culture proceeded for more than 8 days, and CD4+ T cells were then isolated. The study found no prior SARS-CoV-2 infection in the vaccine recipients, who tested negative for nucleocapsid antibodies. V was clipped by 2 bases and J by 2 bases; unmatched bases: 6. The CDR3 consists of 16 residues. Germline loops: CDR1 SGHDN, CDR2 FVKESK.

This clonotype was obtained from a human donor who received a COVID-19 vaccine. Here the sequenced sample was CD4+ T cells from PBMCs cultured with SARS-CoV-2 spike peptides, taken before COVID-19 vaccination. The V call is TRBV14, the J call TRBJ1-5, with 7 bases matching TRBD1. The DNA for the CDR3 is TGTGCCAGCAGCCAATCAGGGGGATCGCGCAATCAGCCCCAGCATTTT. As protein: CASSQSGGSRNQPQHF.